This T cell receptor (beta chain) was retrieved from a study of blood T cell repertoires in COVID-19. Study information: T cells, B-cell-depleted T cells, or PBMCs supplied cDNA or gDNA.

Germline V gives CDR1 SGHRS, CDR2 YFSETQ. The CDR3 spans 15 residues. V lost 3 bases to trimming and J lost 4 bases; unmatched junction nucleotides: 8. In the original processing: Amplification with reference gene primers provided the estimates of nucleated cell counts. The data were produced by immunoSEQ multiplex PCR, yet TCRdb's version contains in-frame clones alone and is incomplete. V and J calls plus clone size are reproduced from that table; the DNA served to infer D and trimming. In the table there are just under 300,000 clones, around 90% of which are singletons. The source material was peripheral blood. This TCR was recovered from a man aged 65 to 79 with acute or convalescent COVID-19. The rearrangement links TRBV5-1 to TRBJ2-3; 7 bases fit TRBD2. CDR3 coding DNA: TGCGCCAGCAGCTCGGGGGGTTCCGGCGCAGATACGCAGTATTTT. It specifies CASSSGGSGADTQYF.